The 28 T cell receptor beta chains presented below share a single source sample, sequenced in a study of cytomegalovirus exposure and HLA in healthy donors. Produced via immunoSEQ multiplex PCR; TCRdb's table is partial and in-frame only. The sample records over 100,000 clones, almost 90% being singletons. What was sequenced was PBMCs. The receptors shown here come from a woman aged 18-29 years in good health and CMV-seronegative.

This clone was observed a single time. The genes are TRBV6-5 and TRBJ1-3; D might be TRBD1 (6 bases). V was cut by 6 bases and J by 0 bases, with 12 bases left in between. This CDR3 comprises 15 residues. Germline values: CDR1 MNHEY, CDR2 SVGAGI. This chain's CDR3 is CASRPDRRSGNTIYF. CDR3 coding DNA: TGTGCCAGCAGACCCGACAGGCGCTCTGGAAACACCATATATTTT.

This chain uses TRBV30 with TRBJ1-2, with D possibly being TRBD1 (6 bases). The CDR3 covers 16 residues. Germline V gene sequence: CDR1 GTSNPN, CDR2 SVGIG (reference sequence). CDR3 DNA sequence: TGTGCGGCGAGGGGGACGGGAACGGTACGGAACTATGGCTACACCTTC. Its protein product is CAARGTGTVRNYGYTF.

The V gene is TRBV28, the J gene TRBJ2-5; no clear D gene. V lost 9 bases and J lost 6, with 17 bases in between. The CDR3 length is 13 residues. Germline V CDR1 and CDR2: MDHEN, SYDVKM. The CDR3: CASSTPGIQTQYF. The CDR3 DNA is TGTGCCAGTTCCACGCCCGGTATCCAGACCCAGTACTTC. The full variable domain, its missing parts supplied by reference TRBV28 and TRBJ2-5, is DVKVTQSSRYLVKRTGEKVFLECVQDMDHENMFWYRQDPGLGLRLIYFSYDVKMKEKGDIPEGYSVSREKKERFSLILESASTNQTSMYLCASSTPGIQTQYFGPGTRLLVL.

The gene calls are TRBV5-5 and TRBJ1-2; 8 bases are a match to TRBD1. V was clipped by 0 bases and J by 12 bases; unmatched bases: 16. Germline lookup yields CDR1 SGHKS and CDR2 YYEKEE (reference sequence). The CDR3 extends over 16 amino acids. The DNA of the CDR3 is TGTGCCAGCAGCTTGGCCAATCACCCCCGGGACAGGTTAAACACCTTC. Its translation: CASSLANHPRDRLNTF.

This chain connects TRBV19 to TRBJ2-1; no reliable D call. CDR3 length: 13 residues. CDR1 is LNHDA, CDR2 SQIVND, per germline (reference sequence). The V end was cut by 2 bases, the J end by 14 bases, with 16 bases between. The CDR3 DNA is TGTGCCAGTAGTATACCAATTTGCCCCCGGGAGTTCTTC. Translated, it gives CASSIPICPREFF.

The V call is TRBV7-9, the J call TRBJ1-1; D might be TRBD1 (5 bases). The ends were cut back, 7 bases at V and 1 base at J, with 13 bases in the middle. Germline CDR1 is SEHNR and CDR2 is FQNEAQ (reference sequence). The CDR3 has 14 residues. Here the CDR3 DNA reads TGTGCCAGCACCCCCGGGGGGGGGAACACTGAAGCTTTCTTT. Its protein product is CASTPGGGNTEAFF.

The CDR3 reads CASSVAQGGEQYF. CDR3 in DNA: TGTGCCAGCAGCGTAGCCCAAGGGGGCGAGCAGTACTTC. The chain couples TRBV9 to TRBJ2-7; D may be TRBD1 (6 bases). The V end lost 0 bases, the J end lost 6 bases, and 10 bases lay between the germline ends. CDR3 length equals 13 residues. Per germline, CDR1 SGDLS and CDR2 YYNGEE.

V usage is TRBV18 and J usage is TRBJ2-5, with 7 bases matching TRBD1. CDR3 length equals 13 residues. Germline lookup yields CDR1 KGHSH and CDR2 LQKENI. Losses at the gene ends were 5 bases for V and 3 bases for J; bases not matched to a gene: 3. The CDR3 nucleotides are TGTGCCAGCTCATCCGGGACAGAAGAGACCCAGTACTTC. This codes for CASSSGTEETQYF.

This clone has only a few counts. J is TRBJ1-1 and V is TRBV18; D not resolved. Germline loops: CDR1 KGHSH, CDR2 LQKENI. This CDR3 contains 11 residues. V was shortened by 3 bases and J by 8 bases, with 7 bases between the two germline ends. The CDR3 reads CASSPGLEAFF. CDR3 bases: TGTGCCAGCTCACCCGGGTTGGAAGCTTTCTTT.

The rearrangement links TRBV28 to TRBJ2-5, with D perhaps TRBD1 (6 bases). V was clipped by 4 bases and J by 3 bases, with 9 bases between them. Germline V gene data show CDR1 as MDHEN and CDR2 as SYDVKM. The CDR3 contains 13 residues. Here the CDR3 DNA reads TGTGCCAGCAGTTCACACAGGGAAGAGACCCAGTACTTC. Protein product: CASSSHREETQYF.

The chain couples TRBV28 to TRBJ1-5; D is perhaps TRBD1 (5 bases). The CDR3 covers 15 residues. Trimming stripped 5 bases from V and 7 bases from J, with 18 bases between. Germline V gene sequence: CDR1 MDHEN, CDR2 SYDVKM. CDR3 residues: CASSPGPTGGQPQHF. The CDR3 nucleotides are TGTGCCAGCAGTCCCGGACCGACCGGGGGACAGCCCCAGCATTTT.

V gene TRBV5-5 combines with J gene TRBJ2-1, with 9 bases matching TRBD1. Germline V CDR1 and CDR2: SGHKS, YYEKEE (reference sequence). The CDR3 runs to 14 residues. Germline trimming cut 3 bases from V and 6 bases from J; bases unmatched to any gene: 4. The CDR3: CASSSGTGSNEQFF. In DNA form, the CDR3 reads TGTGCCAGCAGCTCCGGGACAGGGAGCAATGAGCAGTTCTTC.

The V and J genes are TRBV28 and TRBJ2-2; maybe TRBD1 (6 bases). CDR3 length: 16 residues. V gave up 5 bases and J gave up 0 bases, with 13 bases separating them. CDR1 MDHEN and CDR2 SYDVKM come from the germline V gene. CDR3 sequence reads: CASSTQGPPNTGELFF. Written as DNA, the CDR3 is TGTGCCAGCAGTACACAGGGCCCTCCGAACACCGGGGAGCTGTTTTTT.

The gene calls are TRBV13 and TRBJ1-2, with a tentative D call TRBD1 (6 bases). From germline, CDR1 is PRHDT and CDR2 FYEKMQ (reference sequence). Trimming took 5 bases from V and 0 from J, leaving 19 bases between them. The CDR3 contains 17 residues. The CDR3 loop reads CASSARGQATPNYGYTF. CDR3 DNA: TGTGCCAGCAGCGCCAGGGGCCAAGCTACCCCTAACTATGGCTACACCTTC.

For the CDR3, the DNA is TGTGCCAGCAGTACTTTAGCGCTTACCTACGAGCAGTACTTC. Its translation is CASSTLALTYEQYF. The chain couples TRBV28 to TRBJ2-7; TRBD2 might be the D (5 bases). Germline V CDR1 and CDR2: MDHEN, SYDVKM. The CDR3 covers 14 residues. V lost 5 bases and J 2 bases, leaving 13 bases between the germline ends.

V usage is TRBV7-2 and J usage is TRBJ2-7; 8 bases map to TRBD2. J was trimmed by 0 bases and V by 0 bases; bases with no gene match: 7. CDR1 and CDR2 from the germline V gene are SGHTA and FQGNSA. CDR3 length: 17 residues. CDR3 DNA sequence: TGTGCCAGCAGCTTAGCCCTCGGGACTAGGCACTCCTACGAGCAGTACTTC. It codes for CASSLALGTRHSYEQYF.

This sequence joins TRBV30 and TRBJ2-3, with a weak D call TRBD1 (5 bases). V shed 5 bases and J shed 4 bases, with 10 bases lying between them. The CDR3 spans 12 residues. From germline, CDR1 is GTSNPN and CDR2 SVGIG (reference sequence). The CDR3 DNA reads TGTGCCTGGGGCAAGACAGCAGATACGCAGTATTTT. Encoded protein: CAWGKTADTQYF.

This clone was seen only once. The chain uses TRBV10-3 and TRBJ1-5, with no clear D. Germline V gene data show CDR1 as ENHRY and CDR2 as SYGVKD. V was clipped by 10 bases and J by 2 bases, with 12 bases between them. There are 13 residues in the CDR3. The CDR3 reads CATRWEGNQPQHF. The CDR3 region has the DNA TGTGCCACCCGGTGGGAGGGCAATCAGCCCCAGCATTTT.

This chain uses TRBV28 with TRBJ1-3, with no clear D. Trimming pared 1 base from V and 0 bases from J, leaving 10 bases between. Germline CDR1 reads MDHEN; CDR2 reads SYDVKM. The CDR3 length is 16 residues. The CDR3: CASSLFGNPSGNTIYF. The CDR3, as DNA: TGTGCCAGCAGTTTATTTGGCAATCCCTCTGGAAACACCATATATTTT.

The rearrangement uses TRBV4-1 and TRBJ1-2; a possible D gene is TRBD1 (5 bases). V lost 2 bases to trimming and J lost 4 bases, with 14 bases between them. The CDR3 is made up of 15 amino acids. Germline lookup yields CDR1 MGHRA and CDR2 YSYEKL. The CDR3, as DNA: TGCGCCAGCAGCCAAATGAGCGGGGGGTCCTATGGCTACACCTTC. It codes for CASSQMSGGSYGYTF.

This clone has just one count. The chain links TRBV19 to TRBJ2-1; tentatively, D is TRBD2 (6 bases). Trimming removed 9 bases from V and 0 bases from J, with 12 bases in between. This CDR3 is built from 14 residues. Germline assignment: CDR1 LNHDA and CDR2 SQIVND (reference sequence). The CDR3 loop reads CASEVGGSYNEQFF. Here the CDR3 DNA reads TGTGCCAGCGAAGTGGGAGGCTCCTACAATGAGCAGTTCTTC.

The gene calls are TRBV27 and TRBJ2-7; 7 bases line up with TRBD1. Per germline, CDR1 MNHEY and CDR2 SMNVEV (reference sequence). Losses at the gene ends were 6 bases for V and 0 bases for J; bases not matched to a gene: 5. The CDR3 is 14 residues long. The CDR3 DNA reads as TGTGCCAGCAGAGGGACAGCCTACTCCTACGAGCAGTACTTC. It encodes CASRGTAYSYEQYF.

This chain links TRBV5-5 with TRBJ2-1, with D unclear. The CDR3 spans 14 residues. V was trimmed by 3 bases and J by 0 bases, leaving 7 bases between them. The germline V gene encodes CDR1 SGHKS and CDR2 YYEKEE (reference sequence). The CDR3 nucleotides read TGTGCCAGCAGCTCACCGAGCTCCTACAATGAGCAGTTCTTC. Translating gives CASSSPSSYNEQFF.

The chain combines TRBV7-8 with TRBJ2-7; a weak D match, TRBD2 (6 bases). The V gene's germline CDR1 is SGHVS and CDR2 FQNEAQ. The CDR3 is 13 amino acids. V was pared by 4 bases and J by 7 bases, with 14 bases between. The CDR3, as DNA: TGTGCCAGCAGCTCCCGTGGAGGAGGGGAGCAGTACTTC. It translates to CASSSRGGGEQYF.

This sequence joins TRBV9 and TRBJ1-3; D uncertain. The germline V gene encodes CDR1 SGDLS and CDR2 YYNGEE. Trimming left V 0 bases short and J 4 bases short, with 5 bases between. CDR3 length equals 13 residues. The CDR3 sequence is CASSVATGNTIYF. The CDR3, as DNA: TGTGCCAGCAGCGTAGCTACCGGAAACACCATATATTTT.

V and J are TRBV7-3 and TRBJ1-2, with D possibly TRBD1 on 5 matching bases. The CDR3 spans 17 residues. Germline CDR1 is SGHTA and CDR2 is FQGTGA. V lost 2 bases and J lost 5, with 21 bases in between. The CDR3 DNA is TGTGCCAGCAGCTTACCCCCCTTGGGGCCCACCCGATATGGCTACACCTTC. Its protein product is CASSLPPLGPTRYGYTF. The complete variable domain, with remaining parts taken from reference TRBV7-3 and TRBJ1-2, reads GAGVSQTPSNKVTEKGKYVELRCDPISGHTALYWYRQSLGQGPEFLIYFQGTGAADDSGLPNDRFFAVRPEGSVSTLKIQRTERGDSAVYLCASSLPPLGPTRYGYTFGSGTRLTVV.

The genes are TRBV29-1 and TRBJ1-1, with D maybe TRBD1 (5 bases). The CDR3 runs to 16 residues. Between the trimmed V and J ends, which lost 5 bases and 1 base, there was a span of 20 bases. In germline, CDR1 is SQVTM, CDR2 ANQGSEA. CDR3 bases: TGCAGCGTTCTCCTCGGACAAGGCTTAAGGAACACTGAAGCTTTCTTT. Translating gives CSVLLGQGLRNTEAFF.

The J gene is TRBJ2-7, the V gene TRBV27, with D possibly matching TRBD2 (5 bases). CDR1 is MNHEY and CDR2 is SMNVEV in the germline V gene (reference sequence). The CDR3 is 16 residues long. V lost 3 bases, J lost 3 bases, and 18 bases lay in between. Here the CDR3 reads CASSFSVGSQSYEQYF. The CDR3 nucleotides are TGTGCCAGCAGTTTTAGCGTGGGATCGCAGAGCTACGAGCAGTACTTC.